This T cell receptor (beta chain) was sequenced during a study of OX40 agonist ivuxolimab in advanced cancers. Broader study findings: Doses of 0.1 to 3.0 mg/kg were accompanied by clonal expansion of CD4+ and CD8+ blood T cells by week 6.

V was trimmed by 6 bases and J by 7 bases, leaving 9 bases between them. CDR1 and CDR2 from the germline V gene are LGHNA and YNFKEQ. CDR3 size: 12 residues. Comment on this clone: Its antigen is currently unknown.

Only in-frame clones appear in the TCRdb table, and some are missing; sequencing was by immunoSEQ multiplex PCR. The sample lists roughly 75,000 clones, 75% to 90% occurring once. The sequences come from CD4+ or CD8+ T cells sorted from blood, collected in a trial of the OX40 agonist ivuxolimab. The V call is TRBV4-2, the J call TRBJ1-4; perhaps TRBD1 as D (6 bases). This TCR derives from an adult with an advanced solid tumor such as melanoma, head and neck, liver or kidney cancer. The DNA for the CDR3 is TGTGCCAGCAGTTTAGGGGGTGAAAAACTGTTTTTT. Translated: CASSLGGEKLFF.